The clone carrying this TCR beta chain was observed many times. The antigen remains unidentified. Unsorted libraries came from 2 million PBMCs stored at -80 °C. The sample comes from a study of neurological immune-mediated disorders. Study-wide results and limits: None of the CDR3 amino acid sequences of expanded clones were shared across subjects, and this suggested private repertoires in all groups.

The CDR3 covers 16 residues. V shed 1 base, J shed 2 bases, and the junction held 8 bases outside the gene matches. Germline loops: CDR1 SEHNR, CDR2 FQNEAQ (reference sequence). The cDNA was produced through 5'RACE with 10-nucleotide random UMIs. TCRdb used MiXCR to reprocess the 5' RACE reads, holding one entry per CDR3 protein. The table shows 72,000 or so distinct CDR3 sequences, with 17% occurring only once. Sequenced input: PBMCs. The chain uses TRBV7-9 and TRBJ2-7; TRBD1 matches at 7 bases. This clonotype was obtained from a middle-aged woman in good health. The CDR3 DNA reads TGTGCCAGCAGCTTAGACAGGGGATCGGCCACCTACGAGCAGTACTTC. Protein product: CASSLDRGSATYEQYF. Full variable domain (rest looked up from reference TRBV7-9 and TRBJ2-7): DTGVSQNPRHKITKRGQNVTFRCDPISEHNRLYWYRQTLGQGPEFLTYFQNEAQLEKSRLLSDRFSAERPKGSFSTLEIQRTEQGDSAMYLCASSLDRGSATYEQYFGPGTRLTVT.